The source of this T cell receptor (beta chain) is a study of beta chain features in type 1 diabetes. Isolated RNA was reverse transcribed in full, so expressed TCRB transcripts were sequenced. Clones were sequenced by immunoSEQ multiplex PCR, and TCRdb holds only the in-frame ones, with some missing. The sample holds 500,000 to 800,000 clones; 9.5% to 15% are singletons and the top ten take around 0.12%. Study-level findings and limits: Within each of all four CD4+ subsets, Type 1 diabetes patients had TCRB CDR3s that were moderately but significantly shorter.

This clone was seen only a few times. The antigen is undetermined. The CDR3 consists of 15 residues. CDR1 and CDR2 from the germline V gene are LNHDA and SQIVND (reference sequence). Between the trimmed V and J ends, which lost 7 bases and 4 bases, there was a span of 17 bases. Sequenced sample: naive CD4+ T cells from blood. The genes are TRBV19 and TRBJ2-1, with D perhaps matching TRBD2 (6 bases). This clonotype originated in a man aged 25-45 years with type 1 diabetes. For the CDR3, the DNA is TGTGCCAGTACCAGTCGAGCGGGTACATACAATGAGCAGTTCTTC. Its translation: CASTSRAGTYNEQFF.